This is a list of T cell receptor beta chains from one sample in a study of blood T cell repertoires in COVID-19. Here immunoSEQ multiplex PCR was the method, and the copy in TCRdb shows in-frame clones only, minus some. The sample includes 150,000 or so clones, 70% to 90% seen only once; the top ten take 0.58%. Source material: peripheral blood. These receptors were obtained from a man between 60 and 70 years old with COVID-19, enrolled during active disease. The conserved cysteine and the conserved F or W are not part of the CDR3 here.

CDR3 protein: ASSGTVSGNTIY; V gene: TRBV9
CDR3 protein: ASSPVGKEVYGYT; V gene: TRBV6-2/TRBV6-3
CDR3 protein: ASSLGAGAGGYT; V gene: TRBV5-4
CDR3 protein: ASSERTSFQETQY; V gene: TRBV2
CDR3 protein: AISGQGSGANVLT; V gene: TRBV10-3
CDR3 protein: ASSYMGQETYEQY; V gene: TRBV6-5
CDR3 protein: ASSYNGYT; V gene: TRBV6-6
CDR3 protein: ASSGEVRGSGANVLT; V gene: TRBV11-3
CDR3 protein: ASSILSYRGAGPGELF; V gene: TRBV19
CDR3 protein: ASSLDSFGNQPQH; V gene: TRBV7-8
CDR3 protein: ASSPGQGKGYGYT; V gene: TRBV28
CDR3 protein: ASSAAGGGETQY; V gene: TRBV2
CDR3 protein: ASSPRQGELYGYT; V gene: TRBV18
CDR3 protein: ATSRDSSNQETQY; V gene: TRBV15
CDR3 protein: ASSELRQQHYGYT; V gene: TRBV3-1/TRBV3-2
CDR3 protein: ASSPSPHGYT; V gene: TRBV7-8
CDR3 protein: ASSSRPQGATDTQY; V gene: TRBV7-2
CDR3 protein: ASISGAQRNTEAF; V gene: TRBV2
CDR3 protein: ASSLGLYEQY; V gene: TRBV12-3/TRBV12-4
CDR3 protein: ASSQSTVETQY; V gene: TRBV14
CDR3 protein: ASSLGGTSPRETQY; V gene: TRBV7-3
CDR3 protein: ATSDHGTGNTGELF; V gene: TRBV24-1
CDR3 protein: ASRSTGPYGYT; V gene: TRBV28
CDR3 protein: ASSSYRGNQPQH; V gene: TRBV5-8
CDR3 protein: ASSLRETQY; V gene: TRBV12-3/TRBV12-4
CDR3 protein: ASSRNPTGYNSPLH; V gene: TRBV5-5
CDR3 protein: ASSTPTGSGANVLT; V gene: TRBV4-1
CDR3 protein: ASSQAESAEAF; V gene: TRBV5-1
CDR3 protein: ASSLRVGGALPHEQY; V gene: TRBV6-2/TRBV6-3
CDR3 protein: ASSTQGQGQDYGYT; V gene: TRBV19
CDR3 protein: ASSPRQLTGELF; V gene: TRBV18
CDR3 protein: ASSQGDPGETQY; V gene: TRBV4-3
CDR3 protein: ASGDGEGVGSPLH; V gene: TRBV2
CDR3 protein: ASSSLDSSNEKLF; V gene: TRBV6-5
CDR3 protein: ASAVGSRSGNTIY; V gene: TRBV7-8
CDR3 protein: ASSVGTTTTYEQY; V gene: TRBV9
CDR3 protein: ASSRKRNSNQPQH; V gene: TRBV21-1
CDR3 protein: ASSSHGREGEGYT; V gene: TRBV6-5
CDR3 protein: ASRSPGRGLTYEQY; V gene: TRBV11-2